The rows below give T cell receptor beta chains drawn from one sample of a study of blood T cell dynamics during melanoma immunotherapy. Sequencing was performed with immunoSEQ multiplex PCR; in TCRdb, only in-frame clones are kept and a portion is missing. Of fewer than 30,000 clones listed, 80% to 85% are singletons. The specimen was blood, collected from a patient treated with checkpoint blockade. The receptors were gathered from a human donor with melanoma. CDR3s include the opening cysteine and the closing phenylalanine or tryptophan.

>TRBV11-2|TRBJ2-7
CASSLVAYQGYEQYF
>TRBV19|TRBJ2-1
CASTQRPGGASYNEQFF
>TRBV15|TRBJ2-7
CATSIHLQGSYEQYF
>TRBV5-1|TRBJ2-2
CASSWPAANTGELFF
>TRBV11-2|TRBJ1-2
CASSYGGILPPSYTF
>TRBV7-3|TRBJ1-4
CASSRAEGEKLFF
>TRBV5-4|TRBJ2-7
CASSLGGTGAYEQYF
>TRBV15|TRBJ1-5
CATSRGGISNQPQHF
>TRBV7-7|TRBJ2-5
CASSSTGGQETQYF
>TRBV28|TRBJ2-7
CASSLSEGSYEQYF
>TRBV7-2|TRBJ1-2
CASSRTHSGYTF
>TRBV14|TRBJ1-1
CASSQANGLAFF
>TRBV7-8|TRBJ2-7
CASSLSEGAPKQYF
>TRBV7-8|TRBJ2-1
CASRGGRTYNEQFF
>TRBV9|TRBJ2-5
CASSVGGGETQYF
>TRBV7-2|TRBJ2-3
CASSLVRAGTDTQYF
>TRBV30|TRBJ2-3
CAWAGQMGTDTQYF
>TRBV5-8|TRBJ2-5
CASSLFPGTQYF
>TRBV27|TRBJ1-2
CASSVRERSNYGYTF
>TRBV7-3|TRBJ1-3
CASSQQGTGNTIYF
>TRBV19|TRBJ1-4
CASRMGRQTDEKLFF
>TRBV4-3|TRBJ2-6
CASSPQKANVLTF
>TRBV28|TRBJ2-7
CASSLGYYEQYF
>TRBV7-9|TRBJ2-5
CASSSATDRGGETQYF
>TRBV4-1|TRBJ1-1
CASSHRTSDTEAFF
>TRBV7-6|TRBJ1-5
CASSLGGPFSNQPQHF
>TRBV5-1|TRBJ2-7
CASSLRSGQGVGEQYF
>TRBV7-2|TRBJ1-5
CASSLSGQGLAWLPQHF
>TRBV28|TRBJ2-7
CASSPARPTAFYEQYF
>TRBV2|TRBJ2-7
CASRRDFDYEQYF
>TRBV9|TRBJ1-1
CASSGDSWGGTEAFF
>TRBV5-6|TRBJ1-1
CASSPDRVKAFF
>TRBV30|TRBJ1-1
CAWSGTGGFNTEAFF
>TRBV11-2|TRBJ2-2
CASSLVAGELFF
>TRBV5-1|TRBJ1-1
CASSVVPIQDTEAFF
>TRBV30|TRBJ2-7
CAWSVRGHEQYF
>TRBV7-9|TRBJ1-1
CASSLGGQGPTRNTEAFF
>TRBV30|TRBJ1-1
CAWSLGPTGVNTEAFF
>TRBV5-1|TRBJ2-5
CASSLAGTGDTQGTQYF
>TRBV19|TRBJ2-7
CASSMGFLYEQYF
>TRBV27|TRBJ1-2
CASSFGQGNYGYTF
>TRBV4-2|TRBJ1-3
CASSQEALQGSGNTIYF
>TRBV30|TRBJ1-6
CAWSVVASPLHF
>TRBV11-2|TRBJ2-3
CASSPGLARADTQYF
>TRBV9|TRBJ2-1
CASSVGSGRGNEQFF
>TRBV7-6|TRBJ2-3
CASSLLAGGRSGDTQYF